A selection of T cell receptor beta chains follows, all from one sample in a study of T cells in Graves' hyperthyroidism and ophthalmopathy. MiXCR, run by TCRdb on the multiplex PCR reads, gives a single entry per CDR3 protein. The sample holds a few hundred thousand distinct CDR3 sequences, about 16% seen once. Input material: blood. The receptors come from a woman aged 25 to 39 with Graves' ophthalmopathy. CDR3s include the opening cysteine and the closing phenylalanine or tryptophan. A D gene is named only where the DNA matches it firmly. A clone size is listed for some rows: how often the clone was seen (once, few, many), or a class if it is expanded.

d_call: .; j_call: TRBJ2-5; clone_size: few; v_call: TRBV20-1; cdr3_nt: TGCAGTGCTAGGAGACTAGTAGAGACCCAGTACTTC; cdr3_aa: CSARRLVETQYF
d_call: .; j_call: TRBJ1-2; clone_size: many; v_call: TRBV29-1; cdr3_nt: TGCAGCGTTTACGGTAGTGACTATGGCTACACCTTC; cdr3_aa: CSVYGSDYGYTF
d_call: .; j_call: TRBJ1-6; clone_size: many; v_call: TRBV20-1; cdr3_nt: TGCAGTGCGAAGACGAGGAACGATAATTCACCCCTCCACTTT; cdr3_aa: CSAKTRNDNSPLHF
d_call: .; j_call: TRBJ2-1; clone_size: .; v_call: TRBV2; cdr3_nt: TGTGCCAGCAGTGTACTGGGGTACGAAATATTTAGCCCCTACAGTGAGCAGTTCTTC; cdr3_aa: CASSVLGYEIFSPYSEQFF
d_call: .; j_call: TRBJ1-1; clone_size: many; v_call: TRBV5-1; cdr3_nt: TGCGCCAGCAGCTTGCCAGGTTCTAACACTGAAGCTTTCTTT; cdr3_aa: CASSLPGSNTEAFF
d_call: .; j_call: TRBJ2-3; clone_size: many; v_call: TRBV19; cdr3_nt: TGTGCCAGTAGCTTGCTTCCCCCATCCAGCTCCTCGAAGGGAGATACGCAGTATTTT; cdr3_aa: CASSLLPPSSSSKGDTQYF
d_call: .; j_call: TRBJ2-1; clone_size: .; v_call: TRBV7-9; cdr3_nt: TGTGCCAGCAGCTTAACCAGGAGGAGCTCCTACAATGAGCAGTTCTTC; cdr3_aa: CASSLTRRSSYNEQFF
d_call: .; j_call: TRBJ1-5; clone_size: few; v_call: TRBV29-1; cdr3_nt: TGCAGCGTTGAAGCCCCGGAGAATGGGGGTCCACAGCCCCAGCATTTT; cdr3_aa: CSVEAPENGGPQPQHF
d_call: .; j_call: TRBJ1-1; clone_size: many; v_call: TRBV19; cdr3_nt: TGTGCCAGTAGTCCTCTGGGAGGGGGACACCTTGAAGCTTTCTTT; cdr3_aa: CASSPLGGGHLEAFF
d_call: TRBD2; j_call: TRBJ2-2; clone_size: .; v_call: TRBV12-3/TRBV12-4; cdr3_nt: TGTGCCAGCACTTCCAGGGAGGGCGTCCACACCGGGGAGCTGTTTTTT; cdr3_aa: CASTSREGVHTGELFF
d_call: TRBD2; j_call: TRBJ2-1; clone_size: .; v_call: TRBV6-2/TRBV6-3; cdr3_nt: TGTGCCAGCAGTCTAGCGGGAGTGCTCTACAATGAGCAGTTCTTC; cdr3_aa: CASSLAGVLYNEQFF
d_call: TRBD2; j_call: TRBJ2-7; clone_size: .; v_call: TRBV7-2; cdr3_nt: TGTGCCAGCAGCTTACAAGCGGGAGCGGGCGAGCAGTACTTC; cdr3_aa: CASSLQAGAGEQYF
d_call: .; j_call: TRBJ2-7; clone_size: many; v_call: TRBV5-1; cdr3_nt: TGCGCCAGCAGCTGGGAAACAGGGTTCGAGCAGTACTTC; cdr3_aa: CASSWETGFEQYF
d_call: .; j_call: TRBJ1-4; clone_size: few; v_call: TRBV5-1; cdr3_nt: TGTGCCAGCAGCCCGGAGGGGGGCTGGGAGAAACTGTTTTTT; cdr3_aa: CASSPEGGWEKLFF
d_call: .; j_call: TRBJ1-1; clone_size: .; v_call: TRBV6-1; cdr3_nt: TGTGCCAGCAGTGAAATAAGACAGCGGCACACTGAAGCTTTCTTT; cdr3_aa: CASSEIRQRHTEAFF
d_call: .; j_call: TRBJ2-3; clone_size: .; v_call: TRBV5-1; cdr3_nt: TGCGCCAGCAGCCAAGAACCCCCCCCCCCAGATACGCAGTATTTT; cdr3_aa: CASSQEPPPPDTQYF
d_call: TRBD2; j_call: TRBJ2-5; clone_size: many; v_call: TRBV7-2; cdr3_nt: TGTGCCAGCAGCTTAGGGGCTCGACTAGCGGACCCCCAAGAGACCCAGTACTTC; cdr3_aa: CASSLGARLADPQETQYF
d_call: TRBD1; j_call: TRBJ2-7; clone_size: once; v_call: TRBV7-3; cdr3_nt: TGTGCCAGCAGCCTCCGATGGGACAGGTCCAGTTGCGAGCAGTACTTC; cdr3_aa: CASSLRWDRSSCEQYF
d_call: TRBD1; j_call: TRBJ1-3; clone_size: many; v_call: TRBV20-1; cdr3_nt: TGCAGTGCTAGAGGACCGGACAGGGACTTTTTGAACACCATATATTTT; cdr3_aa: CSARGPDRDFLNTIYF
d_call: .; j_call: TRBJ2-7; clone_size: many; v_call: TRBV20-1; cdr3_nt: TGCAGTGCTATCAGTGTTACTTCCTACGAGCAGTACTTC; cdr3_aa: CSAISVTSYEQYF
d_call: .; j_call: TRBJ2-7; clone_size: many; v_call: TRBV20-1; cdr3_nt: TGCAGTGCTAGCAGTAACGGGTACGAGCAGTACTTC; cdr3_aa: CSASSNGYEQYF
d_call: .; j_call: TRBJ2-1; clone_size: many; v_call: TRBV27; cdr3_nt: TGTGCCAGCAGTTTCAAGCGGGCCACCTACAATGAGCAGTTCTTC; cdr3_aa: CASSFKRATYNEQFF
d_call: .; j_call: TRBJ1-1; clone_size: .; v_call: TRBV30; cdr3_nt: TGTGCCTGGAATAAGGCGGGCTCCACTGAAGCTTTCTTT; cdr3_aa: CAWNKAGSTEAFF
d_call: TRBD2; j_call: TRBJ2-7; clone_size: many; v_call: TRBV11-2; cdr3_nt: TGTGCCAGCAGCTTAGGGGCCGGGACTAGCGGGAGACAGGAGCAGTACTTC; cdr3_aa: CASSLGAGTSGRQEQYF
d_call: TRBD2; j_call: TRBJ2-7; clone_size: few; v_call: TRBV28; cdr3_nt: TGTGCCAGCAGTTCCCCGGGGGGTAGGGTATACGAGCAGTACTTC; cdr3_aa: CASSSPGGRVYEQYF
d_call: .; j_call: TRBJ2-5; clone_size: .; v_call: TRBV19; cdr3_nt: TGTGCCAGTAGTCCGACCTCGACGGGCCAAGAGACCCAGTACTTC; cdr3_aa: CASSPTSTGQETQYF
d_call: .; j_call: TRBJ2-1; clone_size: many; v_call: TRBV2; cdr3_nt: TGTGCCAGCAGTTGGGACACCCAACCCCACTCCTACAATGAGCAGTTCTTC; cdr3_aa: CASSWDTQPHSYNEQFF
d_call: .; j_call: TRBJ1-1; clone_size: .; v_call: TRBV19; cdr3_nt: TGTGCCAGCACTCCGGGCCCTGCGGGTACTGAAGCTTTCTTT; cdr3_aa: CASTPGPAGTEAFF
d_call: .; j_call: TRBJ2-3; clone_size: .; v_call: TRBV11-3; cdr3_nt: TGTGCCAGCAGCTTAGATTCGGCGGGAACAGATACGCAGTATTTT; cdr3_aa: CASSLDSAGTDTQYF